These 25 T cell receptor beta chains came from one sample sequenced in a study of tumor and adjacent non-tumor tissue in lung cancer. A modified ARM-PCR protocol with three rounds of nested PCR amplified TCRbeta. TCRdb re-analysed the multiplex PCR reads in MiXCR, keeping a single row per CDR3 protein. The sample includes about 200,000 distinct CDR3 sequences, 60% to 75% of them seen just once. The template was RNA from unsorted bulk tissue. The specimen sequenced was lung tumor tissue. These receptors were taken from a man aged 60 to 69 with non-small cell lung cancer.

As for this clonotype: At one end the junction does not follow the germline gene, possibly because of a read error. The chain carries TRBV11-1 and TRBJ1-2; D unresolved. Germline CDR1 reads SGHAT; CDR2 reads FQDESV (reference sequence). The CDR3 totals 14 residues. CDR3 coding DNA: TGTGCCAGGAGCTCGGACGGGAGAAACTATGGCTACACCTTC. It translates to CARSSDGRNYGYTF.

A word on this clonotype: One end of the junction does not line up with germline, which may come from a read error. V usage is TRBV12-3 or TRBV12-4 and J usage is TRBJ1-1, with 9 bases that match TRBD1. CDR3 size: 17 residues. The CDR3 bases are TGTGGCAGCAGCATAACTACGACAGGGGGTATAAACACTGAAGCTTTCTTT. Translated: CGSSITTTGGINTEAFF.

The chain combines TRBV4-3 with TRBJ1-4; tentative D call: TRBD1 (5 bases). CDR1 LGHNA and CDR2 YSLEER come from the germline V gene. The CDR3 contains 15 residues. V was shortened by 0 bases and J by 7 bases, with 12 bases between the two germline ends. The CDR3 bases are TGCGCCAGCAGCCAAGAGGACGGGGGTGTTGAAAAACTGTTTTTT. Protein product: CASSQEDGGVEKLFF.

A note on this clonotype: An end of the junction differs from the germline gene, which may be a read error. V usage is TRBV4-2 and J usage is TRBJ1-2; D ambiguous. The germline V gene encodes CDR1 LGHNA and CDR2 YNFKEQ. The CDR3 is 16 residues long. The CDR3 spells CASGQGVGSASWGYTF. For the CDR3, the DNA is TGTGCCAGCGGCCAAGGTGTAGGATCGGCTTCGTGGGGCTACACCTTC.

This clonotype has ten or more counts. V and J are TRBV29-1 and TRBJ2-7; D may be TRBD1 or TRBD2 (6 bases each). Germline V CDR1 and CDR2: SQVTM, ANQGSEA. This CDR3 comprises 14 residues. Trimming took off 6 bases at V and 6 bases at J, with 21 bases between the two ends. Here the CDR3 reads CSVALVGGLIEQYF. For the CDR3, the DNA is TGCAGCGTCGCCCTGGTGGGGGGCTTAATCGAGCAGTACTTC.

About this clonotype itself: The junction departs from the called germline gene at one end, perhaps through a read error. V usage is TRBV5-1 and J usage is TRBJ2-6; 13 nucleotides agree with TRBD2. Germline V gene sequence: CDR1 SGHRS, CDR2 YFSETQ. This CDR3 is built from 17 residues. CDR3 in amino acids: CASSPGLAGAGANLLTF. The CDR3 DNA reads TGCGCCAGCAGCCCAGGACTAGCGGGAGCGGGGGCCAACCTCCTGACTTTC.

In the case of this clonotype: A much more abundant neighbour one base away suggests this may be a read error. The chain combines TRBV7-9 with TRBJ2-3, with TRBD1 identical over 9 bases. The CDR3 totals 16 residues. Germline V gene lookup returns CDR1 SEHNR and CDR2 FQNEAQ (reference sequence). The CDR3 is CANSSPGTGTTDTQYF. The CDR3 DNA reads as TGTGCCAACAGCTCTCCCGGGACAGGGACCACAGATACGCAGTATTTT.

CDR3 amino acids: CSAKGTGAYNQPQHF. As DNA, the CDR3 is TGCAGTGCAAAAGGGACGGGTGCCTACAATCAGCCCCAGCATTTT. This chain joins TRBV20-1 and TRBJ1-5, with D possibly being TRBD1 (5 bases). The V and J ends lost 6 bases and 3 bases respectively, with 18 bases between them. Germline V gene data show CDR1 as DFQATT and CDR2 as SNEGSKA (reference sequence). The CDR3 totals 15 residues.

Worth noting for this clonotype: No conserved phenylalanine or tryptophan ends this CDR3, so it is likely a read error. The rearrangement uses TRBV6-2 or TRBV6-3 and TRBJ2-7; tentatively, D is TRBD1 (6 bases). This CDR3 region has 14 residues. Trimming removed 4 bases at V and 7 bases at J, with 17 bases between. Germline CDR1 MNHEY, CDR2 SVGEGT. CDR3: CASSSLGGLGEQYC. Written as DNA, the CDR3 is TGTGCCAGCAGTTCCCTAGGGGGTCTGGGAGAGCAGTACTGC.

For this clonotype: A much more abundant neighbour one base away suggests this may be a read error. The CDR3 DNA reads TGCAGTGCTACCATGACTAACGGGAGGGCGATAGATACGCAGTATTTT. Its translation is CSATMTNGRAIDTQYF. The gene calls are TRBV20-1 and TRBJ2-3, with 8 bases lining up with TRBD2. After removal of 4 bases from V and 5 bases from J, the junction contained 14 bases not matched to a gene. Germline CDR1 is DFQATT and CDR2 is SNEGSKA (reference sequence). The CDR3 extends over 16 amino acids.

The V call is TRBV2, the J call TRBJ2-5; TRBD2 might be the D (6 bases). The CDR3 totals 13 residues. In germline, CDR1 is SNHLY, CDR2 FYNNEI. V lost 8 bases and J lost 9, with 19 bases in between. The CDR3 nucleotides read TGTGCCAGCGGGCGGGAACGTTCGGCGGCCCAGTACTTC. Translated: CASGRERSAAQYF. Supplemented by reference TRBV2 and TRBJ2-5, the full variable domain reads EPEVTQTPSHQVTQMGQEVILRCVPISNHLYFYWYRQILGQKVEFLVSFYNNEISEKSEIFDDQFSVERPDGSNFTLKIRSTKLEDSAMYFCASGRERSAAQYFGPGTRLLVL.

On this clonotype: A much larger clone lies one base from this, so it may be a read error. In nucleotides, the CDR3 is TGTACCAGCAGTCCCCGAGGGGTTGATGGCAATCAGCCCCAGCATTTT. Amino acids: CTSSPRGVDGNQPQHF. The chain couples TRBV12-3 or TRBV12-4 to TRBJ1-5; D is perhaps TRBD1 (5 bases). The CDR3 runs to 16 residues.

In the case of this clonotype: The junction shows a germline mismatch at one end, possibly a read error. The chain recombines TRBV11-3 with TRBJ2-1; TRBD1 is a possible D gene (6 bases). The CDR3 contains 14 residues. Germline CDR1 and CDR2: SGHNT and YENEEA. CDR3 sequence reads: CASNRRGWDNEQFF. The CDR3 DNA reads as TGTGCCAGCAACCGCCGGGGTTGGGACAATGAACAGTTCTTC.

The chain couples TRBV6-5 to TRBJ2-1; tentatively, D is TRBD2 (6 bases). CDR1 and CDR2 (germline): MNHEY, SVGAGI. The CDR3 extends over 14 amino acids. With 4 bases removed from V and 3 bases from J, the gap between germline ends came to 10 bases. CDR3 DNA: TGTGCCAGCAGTTGCGGGACTGGCTACAATGAGCAGTTCTTC. Translating gives CASSCGTGYNEQFF.

Notes on this clonotype: One end of the junction does not line up with germline, which may come from a read error. The chain is built from TRBV11-2 and TRBJ1-3; maybe TRBD1 (5 bases). The CDR3 loop spans 15 amino acids. Germline V CDR1 and CDR2: SGHAT, FQNNGV. CDR3: CANSLTVTSGNTIYF. CDR3 DNA sequence: TGTGCCAACAGCCTGACAGTTACCTCTGGAAACACCATATATTTT.

Notes on this clonotype: One end of the junction is discordant with germline, which a read error may explain. This sequence joins TRBV29-1 and TRBJ2-7; D uncertain. Germline lookup yields CDR1 SQVTM and CDR2 ANQGSEA. The CDR3 contains 10 residues. DNA for the CDR3: TGCAGCGCTAAGGATGACGATCAGTACTTC. As protein: CSAKDDDQYF.

Comments on this clonotype: The junction does not match germline at one end; this may be a read error. The chain uses TRBV6-6 and TRBJ1-1, with TRBD1 matching over 10 bases. This CDR3 has 15 residues. Germline loops: CDR1 MNHNY, CDR2 SVGAGI (reference sequence). The CDR3 reads CANSYVDRGLGEALF. As DNA, the CDR3 is TGTGCCAACAGTTACGTTGACAGGGGGCTTGGTGAAGCTCTCTTT.

The gene calls are TRBV6-6 and TRBJ1-2; TRBD1 matches at 7 bases. Germline CDR1 is MNHNY and CDR2 is SVGAGI (reference sequence). The CDR3 covers 13 residues. V was pared by 7 bases and J by 6 bases, with 8 bases of the junction left unmatched. The CDR3 loop reads CASTSQGGDGYTF. CDR3 coding DNA: TGTGCCAGCACCTCCCAGGGGGGAGATGGCTACACCTTC.

There are many counts of this clonotype. The J gene is TRBJ2-7, the V gene TRBV11-3; 8 nucleotides line up with TRBD2. Germline CDR1 reads SGHNT; CDR2 reads YENEEA. V lost 0 bases, J lost 4 bases, and 5 bases stayed unmatched. The CDR3 totals 15 residues. CDR3 coding DNA: TGTGCCAGCAGCTTAGATCGGACTAGCATATACGAGCAGTACTTC. This codes for CASSLDRTSIYEQYF.

Turning to this clonotype: One end of the junction is discordant with germline, which a read error may explain. J is TRBJ2-3 and V is TRBV20-1; D not certain. Germline CDR1 reads DFQATT; CDR2 reads SNEGSKA (reference sequence). The CDR3 loop spans 15 amino acids. CDR3 sequence reads: CSATDTDKGTDMQYF. The CDR3 DNA sequence: TGCAGTGCTACCGATACCGACAAGGGCACAGATATGCAGTATTTT.

The chain carries TRBV6-5 and TRBJ2-7, with D possibly TRBD2 on 5 matching bases. This CDR3 has 14 amino acids. Germline assignment: CDR1 MNHEY and CDR2 SVGAGI. The V gene lost 10 bases and the J gene lost 8 bases, with 24 bases spanning the gap. The CDR3 region is CANRTPGLGNQQYF. As DNA, the CDR3 is TGTGCCAACAGAACTCCGGGCCTCGGGAACCAGCAGTACTTC.

On this clonotype itself: At one of its ends the junction is not consistent with the germline gene, which may arise from a read error. The rearrangement uses TRBV6-6 and TRBJ2-3; no definite D call. The CDR3 is 16 amino acids. Germline V lookup: CDR1 MNHNY, CDR2 SVGAGI (reference sequence). Written as DNA, the CDR3 is TGTGCCGGCAGTCACCGACAACGAGCTAGCACAGATACGCAGTATTTT. Residues: CAGSHRQRASTDTQYF.

As concerns this clonotype: A read error may produce the germline difference seen at one junction end. V gene TRBV11-3 combines with J gene TRBJ2-1; 10 bases match TRBD1. The germline CDR1 and CDR2 sequences are SGHNT and YENEEA. CDR3 size: 16 residues. The CDR3, as DNA: TGTGTCAGCAACCATGCCGGGACAGGGGTCTACAATGAGCAGTTCTTC. This gives the protein CVSNHAGTGVYNEQFF.

The chain uses TRBV12-3 or TRBV12-4 and TRBJ2-3; the match to TRBD2 covers 7 bases. The junction had 16 bases not matched to a gene; V was cut back by 7 bases and J by 6 bases. The CDR3 has 16 residues. CDR3 DNA sequence: TGTGCCAGCACTCCCCGGGGGAGGGACCCGACCGATACGCAGTATTTT. It specifies CASTPRGRDPTDTQYF.

This chain joins TRBV4-1 and TRBJ1-3; 7 bases line up with TRBD1. The germline gives CDR1 MGHRA, CDR2 YSYEKL. This CDR3 comprises 15 residues. Trimming cost V 4 bases and J 3 bases; bases outside gene matches: 6. CDR3 DNA: TGCGCCAGCAGCCGTGGGGACAGCAATGGAAACACCATATATTTT. Translating it yields CASSRGDSNGNTIYF.